The entry that follows covers one T cell receptor (beta chain) sequence. This sample was taken from a study of blood T cell repertoires in COVID-19. Study background: From the United States, Italy and Spain came samples of acute and convalescent COVID-19. T cells, B-cell-depleted T cells, or PBMCs provided the cDNA or gDNA that served as material.

Membership in each cohort depended on participant-reported clinical history. Germline V gene lookup returns CDR1 SGHVS and CDR2 FNYEAQ. The CDR3 loop spans 14 amino acids. Trimming removed 0 bases at V and 9 bases at J, with 9 bases between. In the authors' methods: Estimates of nucleated cell counts were drawn from the amplification of reference gene primers. The assay was immunoSEQ multiplex PCR, and TCRdb's table has in-frame clones only and misses some. V and J calls and clone size are copied from that table; D and trimming were computed from the DNA. Counted here are approximately 400,000 clones, about 89% occurring once; the ten biggest clones make up roughly 1.4%.

Sequencing was performed on PBMCs or T cells enriched from blood (not recorded which). V and J are TRBV7-6 and TRBJ1-6; no clear D. This receptor was obtained from a man younger than 40 who had recovered from COVID-19. CDR3 nucleotide sequence: TGTGCCAGCAGCTTAGCCGAGGAGACTTCACCCCTCCACTTT. Translation: CASSLAEETSPLHF.